The clone carrying this T cell receptor (beta chain) showed up just a few times. Its antigen is unidentified. Trimming stripped 2 bases from V and 5 bases from J, with 7 bases between. The CDR3 covers 13 residues. Germline CDR1 SGHTA, CDR2 FQGNSA. These data originate in a study of beta chain features in type 1 diabetes. Overall study results and limits: In every one of the four CD4+ subsets, TCRB CDR3s were moderately but significantly shorter in Type 1 diabetes patients.

The whole isolated RNA underwent reverse transcription, so sequencing captured expressed TCRB transcripts. Profiled with immunoSEQ multiplex PCR; TCRdb holds only in-frame clones, not every one. The table has around 160,000 clones, 6.5% to 10% seen once. This sequence was found in a woman aged 18-29 years with type 1 diabetes. This rearrangement joins TRBV7-2 to TRBJ1-5; D possibly corresponds to TRBD1 (5 bases). The sample taken for sequencing was central memory CD4+ T cells from blood. Here the CDR3 reads CASSLSGHQPQHF. CDR3 bases: TGTGCCAGCAGCTTATCAGGGCATCAGCCCCAGCATTTT.